A single sample gave rise to the 24 T cell receptor beta chains below, sequenced in a study of identical twins. TCRdb used MiXCR to reprocess the 5' RACE reads, holding one entry per CDR3 protein. Altogether 200,000 to 250,000 distinct CDR3 sequences are present, 11% to 15% being singletons, with the ten largest covering approximately 8.2%. Sequences were obtained from memory (CD45RO+) T cells sorted from blood. These receptors were obtained from a woman younger than 30 in good health.

This clonotype was counted ten times or more. The chain links TRBV5-1 to TRBJ2-2, with 7 bases lining up with TRBD1. The length of the CDR3 is 15 residues. V lost 3 bases and J lost 0; bases outside the gene matches: 2. Germline loops: CDR1 SGHRS, CDR2 YFSETQ. CDR3 sequence (DNA): TGCGCCAGCAGCTACGGGACAGCGAACACCGGGGAGCTGTTTTTT. It specifies CASSYGTANTGELFF.

This clonotype was detected many times. The chain has TRBV7-9 and TRBJ2-4; D unclear. There are 14 residues in the CDR3. The V end lost 6 bases, the J end lost 0 bases, and 9 bases lay between the germline ends. CDR1 and CDR2 from the germline V gene are SEHNR and FQNEAQ (reference sequence). The DNA for the CDR3 is TGTGCCAGCAGTTACTACCTAGCCAAAAACATTCAGTACTTC. Its translation: CASSYYLAKNIQYF.

This clonotype was detected ten times or more. The rearrangement uses TRBV19 and TRBJ1-5, with 8 bases that match TRBD1. Germline V gene data show CDR1 as LNHDA and CDR2 as SQIVND (reference sequence). Trimming at V came to 7 bases and at J to 0 bases, leaving 8 bases not matched to a gene. The CDR3 contains 16 residues. The CDR3 here is CASTLRDRNSNQPQHF. The CDR3 region has the DNA TGTGCCAGTACCTTGAGGGACAGGAATAGCAATCAGCCCCAGCATTTT. Full variable domain (remainder filled in from reference TRBV19 and TRBJ1-5): DGGITQSPKYLFRKEGQNVTLSCEQNLNHDAMYWYRQDPGQGLRLIYYSQIVNDFQKGDIAEGYSVSREKKESFPLTVTSAQKNPTAFYLCASTLRDRNSNQPQHFGDGTRLSIL.

This clonotype was detected many times. V usage is TRBV12-3 or TRBV12-4 and J usage is TRBJ1-4, with TRBD1 matching 12 bases. V was pared by 3 bases and J by 8 bases, with 4 bases of the junction left unmatched. The CDR3 length is 15 residues. The CDR3 loop is CASSLGQGAQEKLFF. CDR3 bases: TGTGCCAGCAGTTTGGGACAGGGGGCCCAGGAAAAACTGTTTTTT.

This clonotype was counted ten times or more. This chain connects TRBV5-1 to TRBJ2-5; D not certain. The V end was cut by 5 bases, the J end by 2 bases, with 10 bases between. The CDR3 loop spans 13 amino acids. The germline CDR1 and CDR2 sequences are SGHRS and YFSETQ. In DNA form, the CDR3 reads TGCGCCAGCAGATTTGGGCCACAAGAGACCCAGTACTTC. Translating it yields CASRFGPQETQYF.

This clonotype was observed at least ten times. The V gene is TRBV5-6, the J gene TRBJ1-1; D is ambiguous. V was shortened by 1 base and J by 6 bases, with 4 bases between the two germline ends. This CDR3 is 11 amino acids long. Per germline, CDR1 SGHDT and CDR2 YYEEEE. The CDR3 DNA is TGTGCCAGCAGCTTGAATGCTGAAGCTTTCTTT. Amino acid sequence: CASSLNAEAFF.

This clonotype was recorded many times. The chain carries TRBV3-1 and TRBJ2-5; TRBD2 matches 9 bases. V lost 2 bases to trimming and J lost 3 bases; unmatched junction nucleotides: 4. Germline CDR1 is LGHDT and CDR2 is YNNKEL (reference sequence). CDR3 length equals 15 residues. This chain's CDR3 is CASSQSPSGEETQYF. In nucleotides, the CDR3 is TGTGCCAGCAGCCAATCTCCTAGCGGGGAAGAGACCCAGTACTTC.

This clonotype was counted only a few times. The rearrangement links TRBV7-2 to TRBJ2-3; 8 nucleotides agree with TRBD2. Germline lookup yields CDR1 SGHTA and CDR2 FQGNSA. The CDR3 contains 18 residues. The trim removed 0 bases at V and 2 bases at J, leaving 10 bases unmatched. The CDR3 DNA is TGTGCCAGCAGCTTAGCCTGGGCTAGCGGGCGGGACACAGATACGCAGTATTTT. As protein: CASSLAWASGRDTDTQYF.

This clonotype occurred a few times. V is TRBV25-1 and J is TRBJ2-2; D may correspond to TRBD1 or TRBD2 (6 bases each). The ends were cut back, 10 bases at V and 6 bases at J, with 15 bases in the middle. Germline V CDR1 and CDR2: MGHDK, SYGVNS. The CDR3 is 13 residues long. DNA for the CDR3: TGTGCCACCCAATGGGGGGCCGCCGGGGAGCTGTTTTTT. Translated: CATQWGAAGELFF.

This clonotype appeared a few times. V usage is TRBV6-5 and J usage is TRBJ2-1; D may be TRBD2 (6 bases). The CDR3 length is 18 residues. The ends were cut back, 0 bases at V and 0 bases at J, with 15 bases in the middle. Per the germline V gene, CDR1 is MNHEY and CDR2 is SVGAGI. The CDR3 here is CASSYSSVSGSSYNEQFF. DNA of the CDR3: TGTGCCAGCAGTTACTCGAGTGTCTCCGGGAGCTCCTACAATGAGCAGTTCTTC.

This clonotype was counted only a few times. V usage is TRBV10-2 and J usage is TRBJ2-5; 12 positions agree with TRBD2. The CDR3 consists of 18 residues. Trimming at V came to 7 bases and at J to 5 bases, leaving 17 bases not matched to a gene. Germline V CDR1 and CDR2: WSHSY, SAAADI. The CDR3, as DNA: TGCGCCAGCACCGACCATACGGGCGGACTAGCGGGGAAGGAGACCCAGTACTTC. It is translated as CASTDHTGGLAGKETQYF.

This clonotype occurred once. This chain connects TRBV20-1 to TRBJ2-7, with 10 positions matching TRBD2. The germline gives CDR1 DFQATT, CDR2 SNEGSKA (reference sequence). J was trimmed by 5 bases and V by 1 base; bases with no gene match: 8. This CDR3 is built from 15 residues. The CDR3 bases are TGCAGTGCTAGAGCCAAACTAGCGGGAAGGAACGAGCAGTACTTC. Translating it yields CSARAKLAGRNEQYF.

V and J are TRBV7-2 and TRBJ2-7, with 7 bases that match TRBD1. V shed 4 bases, J shed 1 base, and the junction held 4 bases outside the gene matches. The CDR3 length is 14 residues. CDR1 and CDR2 from the germline V gene are SGHTA and FQGNSA. CDR3 coding DNA: TGTGCCAGCAGCTCCAGGGGGTCGTCCTACGAGCAGTACTTC. Translated: CASSSRGSSYEQYF.

This clonotype appeared a few times. This rearrangement joins TRBV11-3 to TRBJ2-3, with D possibly being TRBD2 (6 bases). In germline, CDR1 is SGHNT, CDR2 YENEEA. The CDR3 has 13 amino acids. The germline V and J ends were trimmed by 1 base and 8 bases, with 10 bases remaining between them. The CDR3 spells CASSLAGGGTQYF. CDR3 in DNA: TGTGCCAGCAGCTTAGCTGGGGGAGGTACGCAGTATTTT.

The table lists this clonotype with many counts. The chain carries TRBV5-1 and TRBJ1-1; D unclear. From germline, CDR1 is SGHRS and CDR2 YFSETQ. Trimming left V 5 bases short and J 0 bases short, with 2 bases between. The CDR3 is 11 amino acids. In nucleotides, the CDR3 is TGCGCCAGCAGAGTGAACACTGAAGCTTTCTTT. Protein sequence: CASRVNTEAFF.

The V gene is TRBV20-1, the J gene TRBJ2-2, with D uncertain. Germline V lookup: CDR1 DFQATT, CDR2 SNEGSKA (reference sequence). V was cut by 4 bases and J by 3 bases, with 12 bases left in between. The CDR3 contains 14 residues. CDR3: CSAKIPDYTGELFF. The CDR3 region has the DNA TGCAGTGCTAAGATTCCCGATTACACCGGGGAGCTGTTTTTT.

In this sample, this clonotype turned up a few times. The chain couples TRBV5-1 to TRBJ1-2; D might be TRBD1 (6 bases). V was trimmed by 3 bases and J by 5 bases, leaving 14 bases between them. In germline, CDR1 is SGHRS, CDR2 YFSETQ. This CDR3 has 14 amino acids. DNA of the CDR3: TGCGCCAGCAGCTCGGAGCGCACAGGGTATGGCTACACCTTC. This encodes CASSSERTGYGYTF.

The chain uses TRBV4-3 and TRBJ2-1, with no clear D. V was clipped by 0 bases and J by 0 bases, with 6 bases between them. The CDR3 totals 15 residues. Germline assignment: CDR1 LGHNA and CDR2 YSLEER. The CDR3 DNA follows: TGCGCCAGCAGCCAAGATATCCCCTCCTACAATGAGCAGTTCTTC. Residues: CASSQDIPSYNEQFF.

The J gene is TRBJ2-7, the V gene TRBV30, with D tentatively TRBD2 (6 bases). There are 17 residues in the CDR3. Trimming shortened V by 2 bases and J by 2 bases, and 22 bases separated the two germline ends. CDR1 and CDR2 from the germline V gene are GTSNPN and SVGIG (reference sequence). The CDR3: CAWSPDLPRELPYEQYF. CDR3 in DNA: TGTGCCTGGAGTCCCGACCTCCCTCGGGAGCTCCCCTACGAGCAGTACTTC. Full variable domain (outside the CDR3, taken from reference TRBV30 and TRBJ2-7): SQTIHQWPATLVQPVGSPLSLECTVEGTSNPNLYWYRQAAGRGLQLLFYSVGIGQISSEVPQNLSASRPQDRQFILSSKKLLLSDSGFYLCAWSPDLPRELPYEQYFGPGTRLTVT.

The V and J genes are TRBV18 and TRBJ2-1; 16 positions match TRBD2. Germline V gene lookup returns CDR1 KGHSH and CDR2 LQKENI. With 5 bases clipped from V and 16 bases from J, the junction kept 11 bases outside the gene matches. This CDR3 comprises 15 residues. The CDR3 is CASSDPGTSGGAQFF. CDR3 in DNA: TGTGCCAGCTCAGACCCCGGGACTAGCGGGGGGGCTCAATTCTTC.

The rearrangement joins TRBV29-1 to TRBJ2-7, with unresolved D. The V end was cut by 8 bases, the J end by 9 bases, with 17 bases between. CDR3 size: 11 residues. Germline V gene lookup returns CDR1 SQVTM and CDR2 ANQGSEA. The CDR3 loop is CSTWTGSAQYF. CDR3 sequence (DNA): TGCAGCACTTGGACGGGTTCGGCGCAGTACTTC.

This sequence joins TRBV6-6 and TRBJ2-7, with TRBD1 matching 10 bases. CDR3 length: 13 amino acids. V lost 7 bases, J lost 6 bases, and 6 bases stayed unmatched. CDR1 MNHNY and CDR2 SVGAGI come from the germline V gene (reference sequence). The CDR3 loop reads CASKGTGVLEQYF. The CDR3 bases are TGTGCCAGCAAGGGGACAGGGGTTCTCGAGCAGTACTTC.

The CDR3 region is CASSYRSLLAKNIQYF. DNA for the CDR3: TGTGCCAGCAGCTATCGCTCCTTACTAGCCAAAAACATTCAGTACTTC. V usage is TRBV5-6 and J usage is TRBJ2-4; D not certain. The germline gives CDR1 SGHDT, CDR2 YYEEEE. The CDR3 loop spans 16 amino acids. Trimming pared 3 bases from V and 0 bases from J, leaving 13 bases between. Filled out from reference TRBV5-6 and TRBJ2-4, the complete variable domain reads DAGVTQSPTHLIKTRGQQVTLRCSPKSGHDTVSWYQQALGQGPQFIFQYYEEEERQRGNFPDRFSGHQFPNYSSELNVNALLLGDSALYLCASSYRSLLAKNIQYFGAGTRLSVL.

The chain carries TRBV9 and TRBJ2-5; no clear D gene. Between the trimmed V and J ends, which lost 4 bases and 5 bases, there was a span of 12 bases. CDR3 length equals 13 residues. CDR1 is SGDLS and CDR2 is YYNGEE in the germline V gene. CDR3 in amino acids: CASSPRSKETQYF. In DNA, the CDR3 is TGTGCCAGCAGCCCCCGTTCTAAGGAGACCCAGTACTTC. The whole variable domain, remainder taken from reference TRBV9 and TRBJ2-5, is DSGVTQTPKHLITATGQRVTLRCSPRSGDLSVYWYQQSLDQGLQFLIQYYNGEERAKGNILERFSAQQFPDLHSELNLSSLELGDSALYFCASSPRSKETQYFGPGTRLLVL.